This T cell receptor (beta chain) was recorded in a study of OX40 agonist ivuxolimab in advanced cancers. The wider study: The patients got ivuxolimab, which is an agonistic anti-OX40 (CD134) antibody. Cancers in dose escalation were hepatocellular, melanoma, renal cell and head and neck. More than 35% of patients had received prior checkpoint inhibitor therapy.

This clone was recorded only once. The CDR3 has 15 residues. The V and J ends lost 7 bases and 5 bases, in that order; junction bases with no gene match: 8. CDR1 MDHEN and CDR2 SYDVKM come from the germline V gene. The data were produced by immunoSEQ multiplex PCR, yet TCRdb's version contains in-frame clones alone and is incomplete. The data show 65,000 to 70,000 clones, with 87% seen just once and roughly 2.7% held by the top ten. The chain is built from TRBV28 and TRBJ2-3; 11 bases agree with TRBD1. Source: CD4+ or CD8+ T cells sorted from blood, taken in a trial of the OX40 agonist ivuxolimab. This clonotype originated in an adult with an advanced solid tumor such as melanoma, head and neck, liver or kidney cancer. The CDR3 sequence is CASKAGTGGRDTQYF. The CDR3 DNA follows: TGTGCCAGCAAAGCCGGGACAGGGGGTCGAGATACGCAGTATTTT.